Shown below are 3 T cell receptor beta chains from a single sample sequenced in a study of response to subunit inactivated influenza vaccine. From the RT-PCR reads, TCRdb called clonotypes with MiXCR, one entry per CDR3 protein. The sample comprises about 780,000 distinct CDR3 sequences, 18% of which are singletons, and around 9.9% rests with the top ten. Sequenced here: PBMCs from blood, sampled around 5 days after vaccination. All receptors come from a man between 45 and 60 years old who received an inactivated influenza vaccine.

This clonotype occurred a few times. V usage is TRBV20-1 and J usage is TRBJ2-1; 8 bases map to TRBD2. Per the germline V gene, CDR1 is DFQATT and CDR2 is SNEGSKA (reference sequence). The CDR3 has 14 amino acids. J lost 4 bases, V lost 6 bases, and 8 bases had no gene match. CDR3 sequence reads: CSAQTSGSYNEQFF. For the CDR3, the DNA is TGCAGTGCCCAAACTAGCGGTTCTTACAATGAGCAGTTCTTC.

This CDR3 is CASSYSTSGGEQFF. CDR3 nucleotides: TGTGCCAGCAGTTACTCGACTAGCGGGGGGGAGCAGTTCTTC. The gene calls are TRBV6-5 and TRBJ2-1, with TRBD2 identical over 13 bases. V lost 0 bases, J lost 10 bases, and 0 bases stayed unmatched. Germline CDR1 is MNHEY and CDR2 is SVGAGI. The CDR3 extends over 14 amino acids.

This clonotype was counted only a few times. The V call is TRBV27, the J call TRBJ2-5; D not resolved. Trimming removed 4 bases from V and 7 bases from J, with 19 bases in between. The CDR3 loop spans 15 amino acids. CDR1 and CDR2 (germline): MNHEY, SMNVEV (reference sequence). DNA of the CDR3: TGTGCCAGCAGTTCCCGACTGGGAACGACTTCGACCCAGTACTTC. The encoded protein is CASSSRLGTTSTQYF.